The source of this T cell receptor beta chain is a study of shared clonotypes between healthy human individuals. In replicate PCRs of sorted subsets, around 200 ng DNA, roughly 27,000 T cell genomes, was used. Original handling: In the immunoSEQ data, sequences were junction-only and lacked quality scores, so filtering differed. The table came from immunoSEQ multiplex PCR; TCRdb's copy has only in-frame clones and leaves some out. V, J and clone size derive from that table, while D and trimming were established from the DNA sequence. The sample consists of about 2.4 million clones, roughly nine tenths of them appearing once. As for this clone: Its antigen is not known.

Notes on the study in general: Relative to clonotypes present in all four donors, those not shared had lower generation probabilities.

Everyone who donated was a Caucasian adult who lived in Nashville, Tennessee. This CDR3 spans 16 amino acids. Germline V CDR1 and CDR2: LNHNV, YYDKDF (reference sequence). V was cut by 7 bases and J by 7 bases, with 24 bases left in between. The sample taken for sequencing was naive CD4+ T cells sorted from blood. Noted subset: CD45RA+ positively selected. The V call is TRBV15, the J call TRBJ2-3; tentative D call: TRBD2 (5 bases). The receptor comes from a man younger than 30 in good health. The CDR3 sequence is CATNSFHGVGSYTQYF. CDR3 in DNA: TGTGCCACCAACTCCTTTCACGGGGTGGGGTCATATACGCAGTATTTT.